This TCR beta chain came from a study of blood T cell repertoires in COVID-19. Profiled with immunoSEQ multiplex PCR; TCRdb holds only in-frame clones, not every one. The table records about 98,000 clones, roughly 82% of them present only once. CDR1 and CDR2 (germline): WSHSY, SAAADI. The CDR3 length is 14 residues. With 3 bases removed from V and 6 bases from J, the gap between germline ends came to 14 bases. Sequencing input: peripheral blood. This chain connects TRBV10-2 to TRBJ1-2, with a weak D call TRBD1 (5 bases). The sequence was collected from a man in his sixties or seventies with active or convalescent COVID-19. CDR3: CASSETTALDGYTF. CDR3 coding DNA: TGCGCCAGCAGTGAAACGACAGCGCTTGATGGCTACACCTTC.